The 11 T cell receptor beta chains in this list originate from one sample, sequenced in a study of T cell repertoires in cytomegalovirus infection. The antigens for these receptors are not known. MiXCR, run by TCRdb on the reads, gives a single entry per CDR3 protein. In the table there are 570,000 or so distinct CDR3 sequences, just under 40% of which are singletons. Specimen: cultured PBMCs, collected from culture after CMV antigen stimulation. The receptors were gathered from a human donor in good health (CMV status not recorded). Some clones in this sample may be carry-over from other donors' samples.

This clonotype has a handful of counts. This sequence joins TRBV27 and TRBJ2-3, with D possibly being TRBD1 (5 bases). Germline V lookup: CDR1 MNHEY, CDR2 SMNVEV (reference sequence). V was pared by 8 bases and J by 6 bases, with 18 bases between. The length of the CDR3 is 14 residues. The CDR3 loop reads CASGLRQSSDTQYF. As DNA, the CDR3 is TGTGCCAGCGGATTACGACAGAGCTCCGATACGCAGTATTTT.

Worth noting for this clonotype: This may be a read error: a much more frequent sequence differs by one nucleotide. This chain uses TRBV7-2 with TRBJ2-1; 10 bases line up with TRBD2. This CDR3 is 17 amino acids long. CDR1 and CDR2 from the germline V gene are SGHTA and FQGNSA. The CDR3 loop reads CASSIPLTSGDYNEQLF. As DNA, the CDR3 is TGTGCCAGCAGCATCCCACTCACTAGCGGGGACTACAATGAGCAGCTCTTC.

This clonotype has just a few counts. This rearrangement joins TRBV7-2 to TRBJ2-1; D is perhaps TRBD2 (7 bases). Germline-derived CDR1 and CDR2 are SGHTA and FQGNSA. Trimming pared 5 bases from V and 1 base from J, leaving 18 bases between. The CDR3 length is 17 residues. The CDR3 here is CASSPQGGGGSYNEQFF. CDR3 bases: TGTGCCAGCAGCCCCCAGGGAGGGGGGGGATCCTACAATGAGCAGTTCTTC. Based on the CDR3 plus reference TRBV7-2 and TRBJ2-1, the full variable domain is GAGVSQSPSNKVTEKGKDVELRCDPISGHTALYWYRQSLGQGLEFLIYFQGNSAPDKSGLPSDRFSAERTGGSVSTLTIQRTQQEDSAVYLCASSPQGGGGSYNEQFFGPGTRLTVL.

The chain uses TRBV7-2 and TRBJ2-1; D possibly matches TRBD1 or TRBD2 (5 bases each). V was pared by 4 bases and J by 8 bases, with 21 bases between. CDR1 and CDR2 from the germline V gene are SGHTA and FQGNSA. CDR3 size: 16 residues. DNA of the CDR3: TGTGCCAGCAGCTCGACCGGGACCAACCTCGGGGATGAGCAGTTCTTC. Translated: CASSSTGTNLGDEQFF.

The rearrangement uses TRBV4-1 and TRBJ1-4, with D unresolved. Between the trimmed V and J ends, which lost 1 base and 0 bases, there was a span of 15 bases. CDR1 is MGHRA, CDR2 YSYEKL, per germline. The CDR3 consists of 18 residues. CDR3 amino acids: CASSQGTGGFATNEKLFF. For the CDR3, the DNA is TGCGCCAGCAGCCAAGGGACCGGAGGTTTTGCAACTAATGAAAAACTGTTTTTT.

The table lists this clonotype with a few counts. The rearrangement joins TRBV7-2 to TRBJ2-5; D is unclear. The V end was cut by 2 bases, the J end by 5 bases, with 12 bases between. Germline CDR1 is SGHTA and CDR2 is FQGNSA. The CDR3 consists of 14 residues. CDR3 coding DNA: TGTGCCAGCAGCTTATACCCCCCCACTGAGACCCAGTACTTC. Amino acids: CASSLYPPTETQYF.

The V gene is TRBV7-2, the J gene TRBJ2-3, with D maybe TRBD2 (5 bases). With 4 bases removed from V and 2 bases from J, the gap between germline ends came to 16 bases. The CDR3 has 16 amino acids. The germline CDR1 and CDR2 sequences are SGHTA and FQGNSA. CDR3 in amino acids: CASSSSSIKYTDTQYF. As DNA, the CDR3 is TGTGCCAGCAGCTCTAGCTCAATAAAGTACACAGATACGCAGTATTTT.

J is TRBJ1-2 and V is TRBV19; unclear D gene. The CDR3 totals 13 residues. Germline CDR1 is LNHDA and CDR2 is SQIVND (reference sequence). Trimming left V 3 bases short and J 7 bases short, with 12 bases between. The CDR3 sequence: CASSISRNGGYTF. The CDR3 DNA follows: TGTGCCAGTAGTATCTCCAGGAACGGTGGCTACACCTTC.

This chain connects TRBV28 to TRBJ2-5, with a weak D call TRBD2 (6 bases). The CDR3 consists of 14 residues. V was pared by 6 bases and J by 5 bases, with 16 bases between. The V gene's germline CDR1 is MDHEN and CDR2 SYDVKM. The CDR3 protein is CASRLSGGVETQYF. The DNA for the CDR3 is TGTGCCAGCAGACTTAGCGGCGGGGTGGAGACCCAGTACTTC. Drawing the rest from reference TRBV28 and TRBJ2-5, the complete variable domain is DVKVTQSSRYLVKRTGEKVFLECVQDMDHENMFWYRQDPGLGLRLIYFSYDVKMKEKGDIPEGYSVSREKKERFSLILESASTNQTSMYLCASRLSGGVETQYFGPGTRLLVL.

This chain joins TRBV5-1 and TRBJ2-3; 12 bases align to TRBD2. The CDR3 is 18 amino acids. Germline V lookup: CDR1 SGHRS, CDR2 YFSETQ. The V segment lost 4 bases and the J segment 0 bases; nucleotides outside the gene matches: 9. Written as DNA, the CDR3 is TGCGCCAGCAGCCCCCTGACTAGCGGGGGAACTAGCACAGATACGCAGTATTTT. It yields the protein CASSPLTSGGTSTDTQYF.

This rearrangement joins TRBV5-6 to TRBJ2-7; TRBD2 agrees at 16 bases. Germline values: CDR1 SGHDT, CDR2 YYEEEE. J gave up 5 bases and V 4 bases, and 9 bases lay outside the gene matches. This CDR3 contains 17 residues. Written as DNA, the CDR3 is TGTGCCAGCAGCCGGGGACTAGCGGGAGGGCCGGCAAACGAGCAGTACTTC. Translated, it gives CASSRGLAGGPANEQYF.